This T cell receptor beta chain stems from a study of Graves' ophthalmopathy and Graves' hyperthyroidism. Study information: Samples of peripheral blood were obtained at initial diagnosis, prior to treatment of any kind. Study findings and constraints: The model predicted ophthalmopathy progression with roughly 70% sensitivity and approximately 72% specificity.

Enrollment excluded any patients with other autoimmune diseases, uncontrolled infections, pregnancy or lactation. The starting material, over 8.5 ml of fresh peripheral blood, provided the PBMCs. Notes on this clonotype: Its antigen is unidentified.

The TCR beta CDR3 regions underwent amplification from RNA transcripts. The authors performed first-round RT-PCR with HTBI primers and then a second-round multiplex PCR. MiXCR was run by TCRdb on the multiplex PCR reads, yielding one entry per CDR3 protein. The repertoire holds about 640,000 distinct CDR3 sequences, with roughly two fifths as singletons. Sequenced sample: peripheral blood. The clonotype originates from an adult man with Graves' ophthalmopathy.

The CDR3: CATSDSRFTDTQYF. DNA of the CDR3: TGTGCCACCAGTGATTCTCGGTTCACAGATACGCAGTATTTT. The chain combines TRBV24-1 with TRBJ2-3; D is undetermined. The ends were cut back, 2 bases at V and 2 bases at J, with 7 bases in the middle. This CDR3 contains 14 residues. Germline-derived CDR1 and CDR2 are KGHDR and SFDVKD.